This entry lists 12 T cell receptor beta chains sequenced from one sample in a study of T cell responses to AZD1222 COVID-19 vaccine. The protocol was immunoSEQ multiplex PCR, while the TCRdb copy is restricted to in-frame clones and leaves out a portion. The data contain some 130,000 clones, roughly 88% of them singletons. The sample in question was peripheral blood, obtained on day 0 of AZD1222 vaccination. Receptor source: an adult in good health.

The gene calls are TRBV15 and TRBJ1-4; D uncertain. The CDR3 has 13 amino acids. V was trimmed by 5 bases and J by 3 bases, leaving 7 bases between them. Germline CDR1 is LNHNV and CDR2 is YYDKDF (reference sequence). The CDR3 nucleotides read TGTGCCACCAGCGCGGGTCCTAATGAAAAACTGTTTTTT. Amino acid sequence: CATSAGPNEKLFF.

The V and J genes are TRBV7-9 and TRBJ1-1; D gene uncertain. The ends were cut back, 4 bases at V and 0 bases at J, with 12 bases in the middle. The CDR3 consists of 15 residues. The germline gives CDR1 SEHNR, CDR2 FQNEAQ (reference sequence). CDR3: CASSSGGSMNTEAFF. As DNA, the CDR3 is TGTGCCAGCAGCTCCGGAGGGAGCATGAACACTGAAGCTTTCTTT.

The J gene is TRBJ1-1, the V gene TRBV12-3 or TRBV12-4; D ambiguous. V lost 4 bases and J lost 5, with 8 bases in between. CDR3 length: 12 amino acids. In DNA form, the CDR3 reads TGTGCCAGCAGTTGGGTCGGAACTGAAGCTTTCTTT. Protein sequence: CASSWVGTEAFF.

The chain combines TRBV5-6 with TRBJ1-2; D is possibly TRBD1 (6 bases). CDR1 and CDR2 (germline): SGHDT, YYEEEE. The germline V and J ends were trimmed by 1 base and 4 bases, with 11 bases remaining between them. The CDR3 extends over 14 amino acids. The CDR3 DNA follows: TGTGCCAGCAGCTTGCAGGGGCCGGGCTATGGCTACACCTTC. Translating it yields CASSLQGPGYGYTF.

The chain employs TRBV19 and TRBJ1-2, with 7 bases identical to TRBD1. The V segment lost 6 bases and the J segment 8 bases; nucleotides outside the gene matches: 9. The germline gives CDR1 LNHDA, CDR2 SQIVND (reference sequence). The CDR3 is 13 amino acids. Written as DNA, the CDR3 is TGTGCCAGTAGAGTCGACAGGGTAAGCGGCTACACCTTC. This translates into CASRVDRVSGYTF.

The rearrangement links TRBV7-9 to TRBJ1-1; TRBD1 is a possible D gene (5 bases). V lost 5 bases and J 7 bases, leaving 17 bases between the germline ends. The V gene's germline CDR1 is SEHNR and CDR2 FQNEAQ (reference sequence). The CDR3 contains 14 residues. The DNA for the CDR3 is TGTGCCAGCAGCAAGGGACTCCGATGGTTTGAAGCTTTCTTT. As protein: CASSKGLRWFEAFF.

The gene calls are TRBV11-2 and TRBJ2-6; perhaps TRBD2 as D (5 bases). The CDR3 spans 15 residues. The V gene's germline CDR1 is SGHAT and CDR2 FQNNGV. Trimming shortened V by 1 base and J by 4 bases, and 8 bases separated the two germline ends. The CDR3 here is CASSLVRAGANVLTF. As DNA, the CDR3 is TGTGCCAGCAGCTTAGTGAGGGCAGGGGCCAACGTCCTGACTTTC.

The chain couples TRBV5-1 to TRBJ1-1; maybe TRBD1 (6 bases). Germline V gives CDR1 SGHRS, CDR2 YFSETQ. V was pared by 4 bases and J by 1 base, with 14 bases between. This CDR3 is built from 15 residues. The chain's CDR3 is CASSQTGGANTEAFF. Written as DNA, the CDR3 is TGCGCCAGCAGCCAAACTGGGGGGGCGAACACTGAAGCTTTCTTT.

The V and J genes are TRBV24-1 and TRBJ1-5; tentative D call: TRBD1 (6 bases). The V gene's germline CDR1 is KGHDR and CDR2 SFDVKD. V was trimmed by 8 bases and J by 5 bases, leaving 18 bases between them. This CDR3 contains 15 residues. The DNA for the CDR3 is TGTGCCACCAAGTCCGGGGGCGCGGGACATCAGCCCCAGCATTTT. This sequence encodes CATKSGGAGHQPQHF.

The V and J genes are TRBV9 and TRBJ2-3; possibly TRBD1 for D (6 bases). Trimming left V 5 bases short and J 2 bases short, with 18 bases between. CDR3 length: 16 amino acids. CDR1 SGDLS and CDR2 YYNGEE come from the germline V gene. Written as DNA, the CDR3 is TGTGCCAGCAGTGGTATGTCAGGGGATCCCACAGATACGCAGTATTTT. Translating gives CASSGMSGDPTDTQYF.

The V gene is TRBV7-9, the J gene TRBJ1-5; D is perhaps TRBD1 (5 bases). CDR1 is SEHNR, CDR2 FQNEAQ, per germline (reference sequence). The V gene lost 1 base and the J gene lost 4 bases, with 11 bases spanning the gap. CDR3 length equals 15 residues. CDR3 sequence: CASSLGGGANQPQHF. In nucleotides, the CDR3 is TGTGCCAGCAGCTTAGGTGGAGGGGCTAATCAGCCCCAGCATTTT.

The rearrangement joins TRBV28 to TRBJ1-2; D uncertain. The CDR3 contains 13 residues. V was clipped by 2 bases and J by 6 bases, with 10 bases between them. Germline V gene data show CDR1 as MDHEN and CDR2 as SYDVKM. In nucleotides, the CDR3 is TGTGCCAGCAGTTTAGGCAGCACAGATGGCTACACCTTC. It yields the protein CASSLGSTDGYTF.